Listed below are T cell receptor beta chains from one sample, sequenced in a study of blood T cells in healthy people across ages. TCRdb called the 5' RACE reads again in MiXCR, with one record for every CDR3 protein. The top ten clones hold 7.9% of a sample with about 1,400,000 distinct CDR3 sequences, approximately 38% of them seen once. The source material was blood. The source is a woman under 30 in good health. CDR3s include the opening cysteine and the closing phenylalanine or tryptophan. D genes are given only for firm matches. Clone size is not always given. Where it is, it says once, few, many or a class for expanded clones.

TRBJ2-1,once,TRBV6-6,-,CASSYRRGSYNEQFF,TGTGCCAGCAGTTACCGAAGGGGCTCCTACAATGAGCAGTTCTTC
TRBJ2-7,few,TRBV4-2,TRBD2,CASSQSGLAGAYEQYF,TGTGCCAGCAGCCAATCCGGACTAGCGGGAGCCTACGAGCAGTACTTC
TRBJ2-1,-,TRBV29-1,TRBD2,CSVEKSGSLYEQFF,TGCAGCGTTGAAAAAAGCGGGAGCCTCTACGAGCAGTTCTTC
TRBJ2-7,-,TRBV30,-,CAWSVGDEQYF,TGTGCCTGGAGTGTAGGAGACGAGCAGTACTTC
TRBJ2-7,-,TRBV6-2/TRBV6-3,TRBD2,CASRPTGGLGADEQYF,TGTGCCAGCAGACCAACCGGAGGACTAGGGGCCGACGAGCAGTACTTC
TRBJ2-2,-,TRBV20-1,-,CSARDLAGKFGYTGELFF,TGCAGTGCTAGAGATTTGGCAGGGAAATTCGGATACACCGGGGAGCTGTTTTTT
TRBJ1-5,-,TRBV12-3/TRBV12-4,-,CASSPHFRADNQPQHF,TGTGCCAGCAGTCCCCATTTTCGGGCAGACAATCAGCCCCAGCATTTT
TRBJ1-2,once,TRBV2,TRBD1,CASSHTGTGGIQVGGYTF,TGTGCCAGCAGCCATACGGGGACAGGGGGCATTCAAGTTGGGGGCTACACCTTC
TRBJ2-3,-,TRBV5-1,TRBD1,CASSFSPGQGADTQYF,TGCGCCAGCAGCTTTAGCCCGGGACAGGGGGCTGATACGCAGTATTTT
TRBJ1-2,-,TRBV20-1,-,CSARVGSSAGGYTF,TGCAGTGCTAGAGTTGGCTCTTCCGCGGGTGGCTACACCTTC
TRBJ1-5,few,TRBV20-1,-,CSASSDSQPQHF,TGCAGTGCTTCGTCGGACAGTCAGCCCCAGCATTTT
TRBJ2-5,many,TRBV12-3/TRBV12-4,-,CASSKGETQYF,TGTGCCAGCAGTAAAGGGGAGACCCAGTACTTC
TRBJ2-1,-,TRBV20-1,TRBD2,CSARDRRTRLVNEQFF,TGCAGTGCTAGAGATCGGAGGACTAGACTGGTAAATGAGCAGTTCTTC
TRBJ2-7,-,TRBV4-1,-,CASSQSGLSYEQYF,TGCGCCAGCAGCCAATCGGGCCTTTCCTACGAGCAGTACTTC
TRBJ1-2,few,TRBV29-1,TRBD1,CSVTPGQGDYGYTF,TGCAGCGTTACCCCGGGACAGGGTGACTATGGCTACACCTTC
TRBJ2-7,-,TRBV27,-,CASSKTGPSSSYEQYF,TGTGCCAGCAGCAAAACCGGGCCCTCAAGCTCCTACGAGCAGTACTTC
TRBJ2-7,-,TRBV6-2/TRBV6-3,-,CASSRDATSYEQYF,TGTGCCAGCAGCCGGGACGCAACCTCCTACGAGCAGTACTTC
TRBJ1-4,-,TRBV10-2,-,CASSEKGGNEKLFF,TGCGCCAGCAGTGAAAAGGGGGGTAATGAAAAACTGTTTTTT
TRBJ1-1,-,TRBV27,-,CASSESNFGTEAFF,TGTGCCAGCAGCGAATCTAACTTTGGCACTGAAGCTTTCTTT
TRBJ2-3,-,TRBV10-3,TRBD2,CAISEERGGSTDTQYF,TGTGCCATCAGTGAGGAGCGGGGGGGCAGCACAGATACGCAGTATTTT
TRBJ1-5,-,TRBV6-1,-,CASSTLGPGGNQPQHF,TGTGCCAGCAGTACCCTGGGGCCTGGGGGCAATCAGCCCCAGCATTTT
TRBJ2-7,once,TRBV30,-,CTWSDGASYEQYF,TGTACCTGGAGTGATGGGGCCTCGTACGAGCAGTACTTC